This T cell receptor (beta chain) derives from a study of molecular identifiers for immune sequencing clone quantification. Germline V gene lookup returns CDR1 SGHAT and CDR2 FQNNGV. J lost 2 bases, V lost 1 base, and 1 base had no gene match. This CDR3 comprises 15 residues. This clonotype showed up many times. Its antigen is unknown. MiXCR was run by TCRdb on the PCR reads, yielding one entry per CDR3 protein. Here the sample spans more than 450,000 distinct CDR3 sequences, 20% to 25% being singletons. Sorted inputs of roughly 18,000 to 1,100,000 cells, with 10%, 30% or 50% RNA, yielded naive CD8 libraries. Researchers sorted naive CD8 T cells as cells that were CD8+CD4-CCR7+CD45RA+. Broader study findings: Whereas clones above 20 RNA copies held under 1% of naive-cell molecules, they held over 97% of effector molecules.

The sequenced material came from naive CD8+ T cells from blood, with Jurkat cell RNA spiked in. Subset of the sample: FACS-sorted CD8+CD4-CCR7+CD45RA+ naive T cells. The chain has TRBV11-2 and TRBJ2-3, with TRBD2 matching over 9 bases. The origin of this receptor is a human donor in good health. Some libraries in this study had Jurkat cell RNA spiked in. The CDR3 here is CASSLGGRATDTQYF. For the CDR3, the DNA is TGTGCCAGCAGCTTAGGCGGGAGGGCCACAGATACGCAGTATTTT.